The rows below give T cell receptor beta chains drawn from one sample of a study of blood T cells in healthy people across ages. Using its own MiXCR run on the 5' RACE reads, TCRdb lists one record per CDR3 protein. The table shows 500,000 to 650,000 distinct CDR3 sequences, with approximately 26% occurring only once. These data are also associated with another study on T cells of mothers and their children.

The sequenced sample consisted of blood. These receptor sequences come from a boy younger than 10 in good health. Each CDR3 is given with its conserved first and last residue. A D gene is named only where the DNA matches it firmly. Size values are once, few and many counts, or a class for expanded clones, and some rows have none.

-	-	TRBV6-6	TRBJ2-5	TGTACCAGCAGTACGAGTGGAGAGACCCAGTACTTC	CTSSTSGETQYF
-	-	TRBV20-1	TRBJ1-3	TGCAGTGCTAGAGATCGTTACTCTGGAAACACCATATATTTT	CSARDRYSGNTIYF
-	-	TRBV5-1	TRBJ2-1	TGCGCCAGCAGCCTGTTCCCAGGGAAGGGCAATGAGCAGTTCTTC	CASSLFPGKGNEQFF
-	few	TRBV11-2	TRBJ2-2	TGTGCCAGCAGCTTAGTTCCGGGCACCGGGGAGCTATTTTTT	CASSLVPGTGELFF
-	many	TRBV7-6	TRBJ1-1	TGTGCCAGCAGCAGGACTGGGAACACTGAAGCTTTCTTT	CASSRTGNTEAFF
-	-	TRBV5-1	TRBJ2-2	TGCGCCAGCAGCCTGAAGGGTCGTCAGGGAGGCACCGGGGAGCTGTTTTTT	CASSLKGRQGGTGELFF
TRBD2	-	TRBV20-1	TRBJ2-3	TGCAGTGCTAGAGGGGGTAGCGGGGGCACAGATACGCAGTATTTT	CSARGGSGGTDTQYF
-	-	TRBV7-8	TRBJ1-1	TGTGCCAGCAGCATCGGGACAATTAACACTGAAGCTTTCTTT	CASSIGTINTEAFF
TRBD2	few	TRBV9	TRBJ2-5	TGTGCCAGCAGCGTAGGCGGGGGTAGGGGAGAGTACTTC	CASSVGGGRGEYF
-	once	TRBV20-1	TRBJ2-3	TGCAGTGCTAGATTGGGGACTAGCACAGATACGCAGTATTTT	CSARLGTSTDTQYF
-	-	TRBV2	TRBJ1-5	TGTGCCAGCAGTTTATTGGGGGGCTATCAGCCCCAGCATTTT	CASSLLGGYQPQHF
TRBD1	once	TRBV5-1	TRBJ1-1	TGCGCCAGCAGCCCCGATCCGACAGGGTTTGAAACTGAAGCTTTCTTT	CASSPDPTGFETEAFF
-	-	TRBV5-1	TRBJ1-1	TGCGCCAGCAGTCTGACCGGGAGTATGAACACTGAAGCTTTCTTT	CASSLTGSMNTEAFF
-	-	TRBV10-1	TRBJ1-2	TGCGCCAGCAGCTCCGACACGCGGTATGGCTACACCTTC	CASSSDTRYGYTF
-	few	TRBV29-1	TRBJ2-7	TGCAGCGTTGAGGAGTGGGGAGACTCCTACGAGCAGTACTTC	CSVEEWGDSYEQYF
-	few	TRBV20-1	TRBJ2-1	TGCAGTGCCCACTTAACCAAGGGGGTGAACAATGAGCAGTTCTTC	CSAHLTKGVNNEQFF
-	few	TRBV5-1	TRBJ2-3	TGCGCCAGCAGCTTGGAAGGACACGGCACAGATACGCAGTATTTT	CASSLEGHGTDTQYF
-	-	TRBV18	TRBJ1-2	TGTGCCAGCTCACCGAGTAGACCTAACTATGGCTACACCTTC	CASSPSRPNYGYTF
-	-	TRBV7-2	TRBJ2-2	TGTGCCAGCAGGTCAGGGCACCTAAACACCGGGGAGCTGTTTTTT	CASRSGHLNTGELFF
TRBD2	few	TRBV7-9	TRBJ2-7	TGTGCCAGCAGCCGAGCGGGGGGCCGCGAGCAGTACTTC	CASSRAGGREQYF
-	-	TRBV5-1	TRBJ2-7	TGTGCCAGCAGCTTTTCAGGGGACGAGCAGTACTTC	CASSFSGDEQYF
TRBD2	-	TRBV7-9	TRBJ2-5	TGTGCCAGCAGCGCTCGACGCGGAGCGGGGGTCGGTGAGACCCAGTACTTC	CASSARRGAGVGETQYF
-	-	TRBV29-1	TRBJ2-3	TGCAGCGTCGCTCCTCTGGGGGATACGCAGTATTTT	CSVAPLGDTQYF
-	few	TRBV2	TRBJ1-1	TGTGCCAGCAGGACCGACAGCACTGAAGCTTTCTTT	CASRTDSTEAFF
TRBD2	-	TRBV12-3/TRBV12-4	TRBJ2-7	TGTGCCAGCAGTTGGACTAGCGGGAGTGTTTACGAGCAGTACTTC	CASSWTSGSVYEQYF
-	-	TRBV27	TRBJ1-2	TGTGCCAGCAGTTTATCGACGGCAGGCTATGGCTACACCTTC	CASSLSTAGYGYTF
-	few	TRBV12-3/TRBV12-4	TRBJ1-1	TGTGCCACCCCTCTAAGGAGCCCTGAAGCTTTCTTT	CATPLRSPEAFF
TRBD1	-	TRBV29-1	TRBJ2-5	TGCAGCGCCGCCGGGACAGAAGAGACCCAGTACTTC	CSAAGTEETQYF
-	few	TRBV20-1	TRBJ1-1	TGCAGTGCCGGACAGCCGAACACTGAAGCTTTCTTT	CSAGQPNTEAFF
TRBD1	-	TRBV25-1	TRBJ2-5	TGTGCCAGCAGTGGATCCCCGGGACAGGGTAGCCTACAGACCCAGTACTTC	CASSGSPGQGSLQTQYF
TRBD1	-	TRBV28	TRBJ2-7	TGTGCCAGCGAAGGGACAGCCTACGAGCAGTACTTC	CASEGTAYEQYF
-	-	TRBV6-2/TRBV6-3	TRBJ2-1	TGTGCCAGCAGCCCCGGTCGGGAGCATTCCTACAATGAGCAGTTCTTC	CASSPGREHSYNEQFF
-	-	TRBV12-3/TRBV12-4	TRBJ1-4	TGTGCCAGCACCCCGGGGGGATCTAATGAAAAACTGTTTTTT	CASTPGGSNEKLFF
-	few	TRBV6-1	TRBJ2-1	TGTGCCAGCAGGCCGACCGGGGACTCGGGGCAGTTCTTC	CASRPTGDSGQFF
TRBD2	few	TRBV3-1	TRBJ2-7	TGTGCCAGCAGTGCGACTAGCGGGGAGTACGAGCAGTACTTC	CASSATSGEYEQYF
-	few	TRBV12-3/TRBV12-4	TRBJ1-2	TGTGCCAGCAGTCTACAGGTTTGGCCTGGCTACACCTTC	CASSLQVWPGYTF
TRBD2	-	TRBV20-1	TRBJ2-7	TGCAGTGCTACCGACAGCGGGAGTTCCCACGAGCAGTACTTC	CSATDSGSSHEQYF
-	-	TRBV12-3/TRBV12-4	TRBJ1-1	TGTGCCAGCAGTTTACACGAGATGGGCACTGAAGCTTTCTTT	CASSLHEMGTEAFF
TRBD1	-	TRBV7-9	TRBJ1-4	TGTGCCAGCAGCTTTTTGGGACAGATGGTCCTTAAAGAAAAACTGTTTTTT	CASSFLGQMVLKEKLFF
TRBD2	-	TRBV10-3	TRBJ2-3	TGTGCCGCCGAGACTAGCGGGACAGATACGCAGTATTTT	CAAETSGTDTQYF
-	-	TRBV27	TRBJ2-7	TGTGCCAGCAGTTTATCCCAGCAACACGAGCAGTACTTC	CASSLSQQHEQYF
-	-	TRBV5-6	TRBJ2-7	TGTGCCAGCAGCTCCAGAGGGGCGGGGTTCTACGAGCAGTACTTC	CASSSRGAGFYEQYF
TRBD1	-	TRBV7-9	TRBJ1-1	TGTGCCAGCAGCCAAAAGACAGGGCCGCTATCCATGAACACTGAAGCTTTCTTT	CASSQKTGPLSMNTEAFF
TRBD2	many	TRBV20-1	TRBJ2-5	TGCAGTGCTAGAGATGTGACTAGCGTCGGGGAGACCCAGTACTTC	CSARDVTSVGETQYF
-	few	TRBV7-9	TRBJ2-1	TGTGCCAGCAGTTTAGACGGGGCGGAGCAGTTCTTC	CASSLDGAEQFF
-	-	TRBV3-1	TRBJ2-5	TGTGCCAGCAGCCAAGCAGTATTC	CASSQAVF
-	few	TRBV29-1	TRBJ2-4	TGCAGCGTTGAAGGACCGACCACTATTCAGTACTTC	CSVEGPTTIQYF
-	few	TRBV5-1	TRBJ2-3	TGCGCCAGCAGCCGTGGGGGGGGCGCAAGCACAGATACGCAGTATTTT	CASSRGGGASTDTQYF
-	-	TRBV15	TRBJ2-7	TGTGCCACCAGAAGAATTGACTACGAGCAGTACTTC	CATRRIDYEQYF
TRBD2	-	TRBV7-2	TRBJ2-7	TGTGCCAGCAGACCTCCTAGCGGGAGGGCCTCGGACGAGCAGTACTTC	CASRPPSGRASDEQYF
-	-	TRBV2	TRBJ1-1	TGTGCCAGCAGTGTTCACAGGGAAGGTATGAACACTGAAGCTTTCTTT	CASSVHREGMNTEAFF
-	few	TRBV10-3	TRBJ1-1	TGTGCCATCAGTGATGGGAACACTGAAGCTTTCTTT	CAISDGNTEAFF
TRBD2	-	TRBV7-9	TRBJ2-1	TGTGCCAGCAGCTTAGTTGCGGGAGGCCATGAGCAGTTCTTC	CASSLVAGGHEQFF
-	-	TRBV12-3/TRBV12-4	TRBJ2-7	TGTGCCAGCAGTTCCGGGGGGCAGACCTACGAGCAGTACTTC	CASSSGGQTYEQYF
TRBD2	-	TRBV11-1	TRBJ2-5	TGTGCCAGCAGCCAACCACCCACCGGGACTAGCGGGAGGGCACCCAAGACCCAGTACTTC	CASSQPPTGTSGRAPKTQYF
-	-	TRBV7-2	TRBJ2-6	TGTGCCAGCAGCGCCCCCAGGGTTTTCTCTGGGGCCAACGTCCTGACTTTC	CASSAPRVFSGANVLTF
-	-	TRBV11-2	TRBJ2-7	TGTGCCAGCAGCTTTACAAAGGAGCTAGGAGAGCAGTACTTC	CASSFTKELGEQYF
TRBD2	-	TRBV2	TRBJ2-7	TGTGCCAGCAGGGGACTAGCGGGGAACGAGCAGTACTTC	CASRGLAGNEQYF
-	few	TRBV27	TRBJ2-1	TGTGCCAGCGGACTTCTTTCAAATGAGCAGTTCTTC	CASGLLSNEQFF
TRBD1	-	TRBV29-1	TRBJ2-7	TGCAGCGCCGAAGACAGGGGAACCTACGAGCAGTACTTC	CSAEDRGTYEQYF